Below are 16 T cell receptor beta chains sequenced from a single sample in a study of cytomegalovirus exposure and HLA in healthy donors. Researchers ran the PCR with 60 Vbeta and 13 Jbeta primers. The method was immunoSEQ multiplex PCR; TCRdb's version includes in-frame clones alone and lacks a portion of them. The sample has tens of thousands of clones, less than 75% seen once. The sequenced sample consisted of PBMCs. Receptor source: a man between 45 and 60 years old in good health and CMV-seropositive.

The rearrangement uses TRBV7-9 and TRBJ2-7, with D tentatively TRBD1 (6 bases). Trimming cost V 5 bases and J 2 bases, with 13 bases left between them. The germline CDR1 and CDR2 sequences are SEHNR and FQNEAQ (reference sequence). This CDR3 contains 14 residues. Here the CDR3 DNA reads TGTGCCAGCAGCCCCTGGCAGGGGCCCTACGAGCAGTACTTC. Translating gives CASSPWQGPYEQYF.

This clone has just a few counts. Sequence at one end of the junction differs from germline and may be a read error. The chain has TRBV6-1 and TRBJ2-1; weak D call: TRBD1 (5 bases). CDR3 size: 12 residues. Germline lookup yields CDR1 MNHNS and CDR2 SASEGT. CDR3 DNA: TGTGCCAGCAGTGAAAATCAGGGCCACCCCCTCTTC. Translated: CASSENQGHPLF.

This clone was observed a handful of times. The chain recombines TRBV5-1 with TRBJ1-2; D is uncertain. CDR1 SGHRS and CDR2 YFSETQ come from the germline V gene. V gave up 4 bases and J gave up 0 bases, with 16 bases separating them. CDR3 length: 16 amino acids. The CDR3 spells CASSPEPSGANYGYTF. As DNA, the CDR3 is TGCGCCAGCAGCCCGGAGCCCAGTGGAGCTAACTATGGCTACACCTTC.

The CDR3 DNA reads as TGCGCCAGCAGCTTGTACCAGCGGGGGGGCCTAAATGAGCAGTTCTTC. It encodes CASSLYQRGGLNEQFF. This chain joins TRBV5-1 and TRBJ2-1; TRBD2 matches at 10 bases. V was clipped by 1 base and J by 7 bases; unmatched bases: 8. The CDR3 is 16 amino acids. Germline V lookup: CDR1 SGHRS, CDR2 YFSETQ.

The V gene is TRBV6-1, the J gene TRBJ1-6; D unclear. This CDR3 region has 13 residues. Per the germline V gene, CDR1 is MNHNS and CDR2 is SASEGT. The V and J ends lost 5 bases and 12 bases respectively, with 14 bases between them. The CDR3 sequence: CASSQRPGLPLHF. CDR3 DNA sequence: TGTGCCAGCAGTCAACGCCCTGGGCTACCCCTCCACTTT.

The chain joins TRBV15 to TRBJ1-1, with D maybe TRBD1 (5 bases). Trimming pared 0 bases from V and 7 bases from J, leaving 12 bases between. The CDR3 runs to 14 residues. Germline assignment: CDR1 LNHNV and CDR2 YYDKDF (reference sequence). CDR3 loop: CATSRDAGMGEAFF. The DNA of the CDR3 is TGTGCCACCAGCAGAGATGCAGGGATGGGTGAAGCTTTCTTT.

This chain joins TRBV5-6 and TRBJ2-2; tentatively, D is TRBD2 (5 bases). V was shortened by 5 bases and J by 6 bases, with 14 bases between the two germline ends. Germline assignment: CDR1 SGHDT and CDR2 YYEEEE. The CDR3 runs to 14 residues. The CDR3 reads CASRLEVRPGELFF. The CDR3, as DNA: TGTGCCAGCAGACTAGAAGTTCGACCCGGGGAGCTGTTTTTT.

The CDR3 spells CASSESGRDTEAFF. DNA of the CDR3: TGTGCCAGCAGTGAATCAGGGAGGGACACTGAAGCTTTCTTT. The chain is built from TRBV6-1 and TRBJ1-1; TRBD1 is a possible D gene (5 bases). Germline CDR1 MNHNS, CDR2 SASEGT. The ends were cut back, 2 bases at V and 3 bases at J, with 10 bases in the middle. The CDR3 is made up of 14 amino acids.

The genes are TRBV18 and TRBJ1-5, with TRBD1 matching over 8 bases. The CDR3 loop spans 16 amino acids. The J segment lost 5 bases and the V segment lost 4 bases, leaving 10 bases of the junction unmatched. Germline V gives CDR1 KGHSH, CDR2 LQKENI. In nucleotides, the CDR3 is TGTGCCAGCTCACTACAAACGACAGGGGCTCATCAGCCCCAGCATTTT. Translation: CASSLQTTGAHQPQHF.

The chain is built from TRBV4-1 and TRBJ2-7, with 8 bases aligning to TRBD1. The V segment lost 1 base and the J segment 4 bases; nucleotides outside the gene matches: 6. CDR3 size: 15 residues. Germline V gene lookup returns CDR1 MGHRA and CDR2 YSYEKL. This CDR3 reads CASSQVTGGVYEQYF. The CDR3 nucleotides are TGCGCCAGCAGCCAAGTAACAGGGGGAGTATACGAGCAGTACTTC.

The V call is TRBV6-5, the J call TRBJ2-2; D is uncertain. Trimming pared 7 bases from V and 2 bases from J, leaving 11 bases between. Germline loops: CDR1 MNHEY, CDR2 SVGAGI. This CDR3 contains 14 residues. CDR3 protein: CASTASRNTGELFF. DNA of the CDR3: TGTGCCAGCACCGCTAGTAGAAACACCGGGGAGCTGTTTTTT.

This clone was counted between two and nine times. This chain uses TRBV25-1 with TRBJ1-4; 9 bases are shared with TRBD1. Germline CDR1 MGHDK, CDR2 SYGVNS. The J segment lost 7 bases and the V segment lost 6 bases, leaving 6 bases of the junction unmatched. The CDR3 covers 14 residues. CDR3 coding DNA: TGTGCCAGCAGCCCGGGACAGGGTTTTGAAAAACTGTTTTTT. Translated: CASSPGQGFEKLFF.

V is TRBV25-1 and J is TRBJ1-4, with D uncertain. Germline values: CDR1 MGHDK, CDR2 SYGVNS. V shed 10 bases and J shed 0 bases, with 12 bases lying between them. The CDR3 runs 14 residues. The DNA for the CDR3 is TGTGCCACCCCCGGAGGCGCAACTAATGAAAAACTGTTTTTT. It is translated as CATPGGATNEKLFF.

The chain is built from TRBV2 and TRBJ1-5; perhaps TRBD1 as D (6 bases). V gave up 1 base and J gave up 2 bases, with 9 bases separating them. Germline V gene sequence: CDR1 SNHLY, CDR2 FYNNEI. The CDR3 consists of 15 residues. CDR3 amino acids: CASSEGGQGNQPQHF. The DNA for the CDR3 is TGTGCCAGCAGTGAAGGGGGGCAGGGCAATCAGCCCCAGCATTTT.

The chain uses TRBV6-1 and TRBJ1-5; 7 nucleotides agree with TRBD1. The CDR3 runs to 14 residues. CDR1 and CDR2 (germline): MNHNS, SASEGT. Germline trimming cut 2 bases from V and 6 bases from J; bases unmatched to any gene: 4. The CDR3 DNA follows: TGTGCCAGCAGTGAAAAGCGACAGGGTCAGCCCCAGCATTTT. Translating gives CASSEKRQGQPQHF.

J is TRBJ1-1 and V is TRBV11-2, with 8 positions matching TRBD1. This CDR3 comprises 15 residues. Unmatched junction bases numbered 7, after V lost 0 bases and J lost 7 bases. Germline assignment: CDR1 SGHAT and CDR2 FQNNGV. CDR3 amino acids: CASSLDPGGLSEAFF. Written as DNA, the CDR3 is TGTGCCAGCAGCTTAGATCCAGGGGGCTTGAGTGAAGCTTTCTTT.